The 21 T cell receptor beta chains below come from one sample, sequenced in a study of T cell repertoires in cytomegalovirus infection. TCRdb recomputed calls from the reads with MiXCR, one row per CDR3 protein. The profile shows around 180,000 distinct CDR3 sequences, about 21% of them singletons. The sequencing input was PBMCs. The receptors come from a human donor in good health (CMV status not recorded). Some clones in this sample may be carry-over from other donors' samples.

The table lists this clonotype with a few counts. The rearrangement uses TRBV4-1 and TRBJ2-1; D could derive from TRBD1 or TRBD2 (7 bases each). Per the germline V gene, CDR1 is MGHRA and CDR2 is YSYEKL. The CDR3 extends over 15 amino acids. Between the trimmed V and J ends, which lost 4 bases and 8 bases, there was a span of 18 bases. The CDR3 spells CASSRSGTTGDEQFF. Here the CDR3 DNA reads TGCGCCAGCAGCCGAAGCGGGACAACAGGGGATGAGCAGTTCTTC.

This clonotype was picked up many times. The chain carries TRBV7-8 and TRBJ2-7; perhaps TRBD1 as D (7 bases). Germline CDR1 and CDR2: SGHVS and FQNEAQ. The V end lost 5 bases, the J end lost 1 base, and 12 bases lay between the germline ends. The CDR3 length is 14 residues. The CDR3 coding sequence is TGTGCCAGCAGCCCACAGGGGAGGTCCTACGAGCAGTACTTC. It yields the protein CASSPQGRSYEQYF. Variable domain in full (rest from reference TRBV7-8 and TRBJ2-7): GAGVSQSPRYKVAKRGQDVALRCDPISGHVSLFWYQQALGQGPEFLTYFQNEAQLDKSGLPSDRFFAERPEGSVSTLKIQRTQQEDSAVYLCASSPQGRSYEQYFGPGTRLTVT.

At least ten counts were recorded for this clonotype. CDR3 amino acids: CASQGTQRGETQYF. CDR3 nucleotide sequence: TGTGCCAGCCAAGGGACTCAGAGAGGGGAGACCCAGTACTTC. This chain uses TRBV12-3 or TRBV12-4 with TRBJ2-5, with D possibly TRBD2 on 6 matching bases. This CDR3 has 14 residues. V dropped 8 bases and J dropped 5 bases, with 18 bases sitting between them.

This CDR3 is CASSFSAGVGGPEAFF. The CDR3 DNA sequence: TGTGCCAGCAGTTTTTCGGCGGGGGTCGGAGGGCCTGAAGCTTTCTTT. This chain joins TRBV27 and TRBJ1-1; D is possibly TRBD1 (5 bases). The CDR3 spans 16 residues. Trimming shortened V by 3 bases and J by 6 bases, and 20 bases separated the two germline ends. Germline CDR1 and CDR2: MNHEY and SMNVEV (reference sequence).

This clonotype occurred a few times. The rearrangement links TRBV5-6 to TRBJ1-5, with 8 bases aligning to TRBD1. The trim removed 2 bases at V and 9 bases at J, leaving 7 bases unmatched. This CDR3 is 14 amino acids long. The V gene's germline CDR1 is SGHDT and CDR2 YYEEEE. The DNA of the CDR3 is TGTGCCAGCAGCTTACAGGGGGACGACGGGCCCCAGCATTTT. It codes for CASSLQGDDGPQHF.

There are many counts of this clonotype. This chain uses TRBV7-8 with TRBJ1-6, with D unclear. Trimming took 0 bases from V and 0 from J, leaving 12 bases between them. Germline-derived CDR1 and CDR2 are SGHVS and FQNEAQ. The CDR3 consists of 18 residues. The CDR3 DNA reads as TGTGCCAGCAGCTTAGCACGGCCGGGGAGCTCCTATAATTCACCCCTCCACTTT. It encodes CASSLARPGSSYNSPLHF.

The chain carries TRBV14 and TRBJ2-5, with TRBD2 matching over 7 bases. The CDR3 sequence is 15 residues long. V trimming: 2 bases; J trimming: 5 bases; junction bases outside the gene matches: 8. Per germline, CDR1 SGHDN and CDR2 FVKESK. CDR3 amino acids: CASSQLQLGGETQYF. In DNA form, the CDR3 reads TGTGCCAGCAGCCAACTGCAGTTGGGGGGGGAGACCCAGTACTTC.

This clonotype was seen ten or more times. The chain couples TRBV7-2 to TRBJ2-6; D is ambiguous. Germline CDR1 and CDR2: SGHTA and FQGNSA. The V end lost 5 bases, the J end lost 4 bases, and 12 bases lay between the germline ends. CDR3 length equals 15 residues. The CDR3 DNA reads as TGTGCCAGCAGCCCCTTTGGGCTCGGGGCCAACGTCCTGACTTTC. Its translation is CASSPFGLGANVLTF.

This clonotype was counted many times. The chain is built from TRBV7-2 and TRBJ1-4; 7 positions agree with TRBD1. Germline V CDR1 and CDR2: SGHTA, FQGNSA. The CDR3 length is 14 residues. Unmatched junction bases numbered 8, after V lost 6 bases and J lost 7 bases. The CDR3 reads CASRPDRFSEKLFF. CDR3 DNA sequence: TGTGCCAGCAGACCGGACAGGTTCAGTGAAAAACTGTTTTTT.

This clonotype was detected a few times. The chain couples TRBV6-2 or TRBV6-3 to TRBJ2-3; D remains unclear. This CDR3 has 12 amino acids. The V and J ends lost 2 bases and 7 bases respectively, with 7 bases between them. Germline values: CDR1 MNHEY, CDR2 SVGEGT. The CDR3 nucleotides read TGTGCCAGCAGTTACGGAGTGAATACGCAGTATTTT. It codes for CASSYGVNTQYF.

The CDR3 region is CASSSRRAAERTQYF. DNA of the CDR3: TGTGCCAGTAGTTCCCGAAGGGCTGCGGAGCGTACGCAGTATTTT. This chain joins TRBV19 and TRBJ2-3; D not certain. CDR1 is LNHDA and CDR2 is SQIVND in the germline V gene (reference sequence). The CDR3 contains 15 residues. V lost 5 bases and J lost 8, with 20 bases in between.

The chain has TRBV2 and TRBJ2-3, with TRBD2 matching 8 bases. In germline, CDR1 is SNHLY, CDR2 FYNNEI. V lost 6 bases, J lost 5 bases, and 10 bases stayed unmatched. The CDR3 runs to 15 residues. DNA for the CDR3: TGTGCCAGCAGAGATTTTGCGGGAGGAGGAGATACGCAGTATTTT. Protein: CASRDFAGGGDTQYF.

In this sample, this clonotype turned up many times. The V and J genes are TRBV7-9 and TRBJ2-7; D possibly corresponds to TRBD2 (6 bases). The CDR3 is 15 amino acids. CDR1 is SEHNR, CDR2 FQNEAQ, per germline (reference sequence). Trimming took off 6 bases at V and 5 bases at J, with 20 bases between the two ends. The CDR3: CASRKEGIKVDEQYF. The CDR3 DNA reads as TGTGCCAGCAGGAAGGAGGGTATTAAGGTGGACGAGCAGTACTTC.

This clonotype has a handful of counts. The rearrangement joins TRBV20-1 to TRBJ1-2; possible D gene TRBD1, 6 bases. The CDR3 is 14 amino acids. The germline gives CDR1 DFQATT, CDR2 SNEGSKA (reference sequence). V lost 5 bases to trimming and J lost 0 bases, with 13 bases between them. The DNA for the CDR3 is TGCAGTGCTTCTCGGGACACCTCTAACTATGGCTACACCTTC. It yields the protein CSASRDTSNYGYTF.

Only a few counts were recorded for this clonotype. The chain is built from TRBV14 and TRBJ1-1, with D perhaps TRBD1 (6 bases). Germline V lookup: CDR1 SGHDN, CDR2 FVKESK. The CDR3 has 13 amino acids. Trimming pared 2 bases from V and 6 bases from J, leaving 10 bases between. The CDR3 region is CASSQRGGAEAFF. In DNA, the CDR3 is TGTGCCAGCAGCCAAAGGGGGGGGGCTGAAGCTTTCTTT.

This clonotype was recorded a few times. An end of the junction does not agree with germline; a read error may underlie this. The rearrangement joins TRBV5-1 to TRBJ1-1, with 7 bases identical to TRBD1. This CDR3 contains 15 residues. The germline V gene encodes CDR1 SGHRS and CDR2 YFSETQ. The CDR3 protein is CASSLADRENSEAFF. The CDR3 DNA follows: TGCGCCAGCAGCTTGGCTGACAGGGAGAACTCTGAAGCTTTCTTT. Combining the CDR3 with reference TRBV5-1 and TRBJ1-1 gives the whole variable domain KAGVTQTPRYLIKTRGQQVTLSCSPISGHRSVSWYQQTPGQGLQFLFEYFSETQRNKGNFPGRFSGRQFSNSRSEMNVSTLELGDSALYLCASSLADRENSEAFFGQGTRLTVV.

This clonotype was counted ten times or more. The chain uses TRBV7-6 and TRBJ1-5, with a weak D call TRBD1 (6 bases). The CDR3 runs to 15 residues. Germline lookup yields CDR1 SGHVS and CDR2 FNYEAQ. Trimming removed 5 bases at V and 2 bases at J, with 13 bases between. The CDR3 protein is CASSPGQPGNQPQHF. Here the CDR3 DNA reads TGTGCCAGCAGCCCCGGACAGCCGGGCAATCAGCCCCAGCATTTT.

This clonotype has just a few counts. The J gene is TRBJ2-7, the V gene TRBV23-1; 12 bases are a match to TRBD1. TRBV23-1 is flagged as an ORF with uncertain function. V lost 2 bases to trimming and J lost 6 bases; unmatched junction nucleotides: 5. The CDR3 length is 15 residues. CDR3 loop: CASSQPGQGAPEQYF. The CDR3 coding sequence is TGCGCCAGCAGTCAACCGGGACAGGGGGCGCCCGAGCAGTACTTC.

The V call is TRBV20-1, the J call TRBJ2-3; 10 nucleotides align to TRBD2. V shed 1 base and J 0 bases; nucleotides not matched to a gene: 4. The CDR3 sequence is 16 residues long. The germline V gene has CDR1 DFQATT and CDR2 SNEGSKA (reference sequence). CDR3 coding DNA: TGCAGTGCTAGAGGAGTGGGACTAGCGAGCACAGATACGCAGTATTTT. It specifies CSARGVGLASTDTQYF.

This clonotype has a count of ten or more. The V call is TRBV7-9, the J call TRBJ2-2, with D uncertain. V was pared by 7 bases and J by 4 bases, with 7 bases between. Germline CDR1 and CDR2: SEHNR and FQNEAQ (reference sequence). This CDR3 contains 12 residues. For the CDR3, the DNA is TGTGCCAGCACCCCCTCCACCGGGGAGCTGTTTTTT. Amino acid sequence: CASTPSTGELFF.

This chain joins TRBV12-3 or TRBV12-4 and TRBJ1-5; perhaps TRBD1 as D (5 bases). Trimming took off 7 bases at V and 3 bases at J, with 16 bases between the two ends. The CDR3 totals 15 residues. The CDR3 protein is CASTQWGGNNQPQHF. The CDR3 DNA is TGTGCCAGCACCCAATGGGGGGGAAACAATCAGCCCCAGCATTTT.